A selection of T cell receptor beta chains follows, all from one sample in a study of control samples from healthy donors and cancer patients. Assay used: immunoSEQ multiplex PCR; TCRdb lists only in-frame clones, some missing. This sample has 90,000 to 130,000 clones, with 70% to 85% found just once. Sequencing was carried out using blood. These receptors were obtained from a young man in good health. Each CDR3 is given with its conserved first and last residue. Each record gives: V gene, D gene, clone size, J gene, CDR3 protein, CDR3 DNA. The D gene is left open where the match is weak. Clone size is not always given. Where it is, it says once, few, many or a class for expanded clones.

V gene: TRBV15; D gene: .; clone size: .; J gene: TRBJ2-1; CDR3 protein: CATSRDRGYNEQFF; CDR3 DNA: TGTGCCACCAGCAGAGACAGGGGCTACAATGAGCAGTTCTTC
V gene: TRBV5-5; D gene: TRBD1; clone size: .; J gene: TRBJ2-6; CDR3 protein: CASSGQGAGANVLTF; CDR3 DNA: TGTGCCAGCAGCGGACAGGGGGCTGGGGCCAACGTCCTGACTTTC
V gene: TRBV7-8; D gene: TRBD1; clone size: .; J gene: TRBJ2-2; CDR3 protein: CASSMDRGDFLNTGELFF; CDR3 DNA: TGTGCCAGCAGCATGGACAGGGGTGACTTTTTGAACACCGGGGAGCTGTTTTTT
V gene: TRBV6-4; D gene: .; clone size: .; J gene: TRBJ1-2; CDR3 protein: CASSPSTANYGYTF; CDR3 DNA: TGTGCCAGCAGCCCCTCGACAGCTAACTATGGCTACACCTTC
V gene: TRBV2; D gene: TRBD2; clone size: .; J gene: TRBJ2-5; CDR3 protein: CASSEGSAGGRETQYF; CDR3 DNA: TGTGCCAGCAGTGAAGGATCGGCGGGGGGGAGAGAGACCCAGTACTTC
V gene: TRBV2; D gene: TRBD1; clone size: .; J gene: TRBJ1-1; CDR3 protein: CASSKPLRDRGRGGNTEAFF; CDR3 DNA: TGTGCCTCCTCGAAACCCCTCCGGGACAGGGGGCGCGGTGGGAACACTGAAGCTTTCTTT
V gene: TRBV5-1; D gene: TRBD1; clone size: .; J gene: TRBJ2-6; CDR3 protein: CASSWGQFSSGANVLTF; CDR3 DNA: TGCGCCAGCAGCTGGGGACAGTTTAGTTCTGGGGCCAACGTCCTGACTTTC
V gene: TRBV7-9; D gene: .; clone size: .; J gene: TRBJ2-3; CDR3 protein: CASTTPRTDTQYF; CDR3 DNA: TGTGCCAGCACCACCCCCCGGACAGATACGCAGTATTTT
V gene: TRBV18; D gene: .; clone size: .; J gene: TRBJ1-5; CDR3 protein: CASSPSNGVRGQPQHF; CDR3 DNA: TGTGCCAGCTCACCAAGCAACGGGGTAAGGGGCCAGCCCCAGCATTTT
V gene: TRBV9; D gene: .; clone size: once; J gene: TRBJ2-3; CDR3 protein: CASNRLVSTDTQYF; CDR3 DNA: TGTGCCAGCAACAGACTAGTAAGCACAGATACGCAGTATTTT
V gene: TRBV4-3; D gene: TRBD1; clone size: .; J gene: TRBJ2-3; CDR3 protein: CASSQRDRGRGGTDTQYF; CDR3 DNA: TGCGCCAGCAGCCAAAGGGACAGGGGGCGCGGGGGCACAGATACGCAGTATTTT
V gene: TRBV21-1; D gene: .; clone size: .; J gene: TRBJ1-3; CDR3 protein: CASSKGRSGSGNTIYF; CDR3 DNA: TGTGCCAGCAGCAAAGGTCGGTCAGGTTCTGGAAACACCATATATTTT
V gene: TRBV28; D gene: .; clone size: few; J gene: TRBJ1-4; CDR3 protein: CASSSPGGFNEKLFF; CDR3 DNA: TGTGCCAGCAGCTCTCCTGGTGGCTTTAATGAAAAACTGTTTTTT
V gene: TRBV29-1; D gene: .; clone size: .; J gene: TRBJ1-1; CDR3 protein: CSVEGLGQQAFF; CDR3 DNA: TGCAGCGTTGAAGGACTCGGACAGCAAGCTTTCTTT
V gene: TRBV6-2/TRBV6-3; D gene: TRBD2; clone size: .; J gene: TRBJ2-3; CDR3 protein: CASSQRGGRANTQYF; CDR3 DNA: TGTGCCAGCAGCCAGCGGGGGGGCCGTGCGAATACGCAGTATTTT
V gene: TRBV5-4; D gene: .; clone size: .; J gene: TRBJ2-3; CDR3 protein: CASSSADTQYF; CDR3 DNA: TGTGCCAGCAGCTCAGCCGATACGCAGTATTTT
V gene: TRBV3-1/TRBV3-2; D gene: .; clone size: .; J gene: TRBJ1-6; CDR3 protein: CASSPRSSSYNSPLHF; CDR3 DNA: TGTGCCAGCAGCCCCAGATCCAGCTCCTATAATTCACCCCTCCACTTT
V gene: TRBV14; D gene: .; clone size: .; J gene: TRBJ1-1; CDR3 protein: CASSQILPWPEAFF; CDR3 DNA: TGTGCCAGCAGCCAAATCCTTCCGTGGCCTGAAGCTTTCTTT
V gene: TRBV27; D gene: .; clone size: .; J gene: TRBJ2-5; CDR3 protein: CASSPWGARETQYF; CDR3 DNA: TGTGCCAGCAGTCCATGGGGGGCTAGGGAGACCCAGTACTTC
V gene: TRBV30; D gene: .; clone size: .; J gene: TRBJ1-5; CDR3 protein: CAWTHQGGGLQPQHF; CDR3 DNA: TGTGCCTGGACCCACCAAGGAGGGGGACTTCAGCCCCAGCATTTT
V gene: TRBV19; D gene: TRBD2; clone size: .; J gene: TRBJ2-3; CDR3 protein: CASTLSGGDFDTQYF; CDR3 DNA: TGTGCCAGTACGCTTAGCGGGGGGGACTTTGATACGCAGTATTTT
V gene: TRBV10-3; D gene: TRBD1; clone size: .; J gene: TRBJ1-1; CDR3 protein: CATASSDRDGTEAFF; CDR3 DNA: TGTGCCACCGCCTCCTCAGACAGGGATGGTACTGAAGCTTTCTTT
V gene: TRBV6-5; D gene: TRBD1; clone size: few; J gene: TRBJ2-7; CDR3 protein: CASRDRPSSYEQYF; CDR3 DNA: TGTGCCAGCAGGGACAGGCCTTCCTCCTACGAGCAGTACTTC
V gene: TRBV5-1; D gene: .; clone size: .; J gene: TRBJ1-1; CDR3 protein: CASSLQGNTEAFF; CDR3 DNA: TGCGCCAGCAGCCTACAGGGAAACACTGAAGCTTTCTTT
V gene: TRBV7-2; D gene: .; clone size: .; J gene: TRBJ2-7; CDR3 protein: CASSLGGRAGAYEQYF; CDR3 DNA: TGTGCCAGCAGCTTAGGAGGCAGGGCAGGGGCCTACGAGCAGTACTTC
V gene: TRBV30; D gene: .; clone size: .; J gene: TRBJ2-1; CDR3 protein: CAWSPYNEQFF; CDR3 DNA: TGTGCCTGGAGCCCCTACAATGAGCAGTTCTTC
V gene: TRBV7-2; D gene: .; clone size: .; J gene: TRBJ1-1; CDR3 protein: CASSSRTLGVAFF; CDR3 DNA: TGTGCCAGCAGCTCCCGGACCCTAGGAGTGGCTTTCTTT